Below, one TCR beta chain is given with its context. Clones were read by immunoSEQ multiplex PCR, and TCRdb kept only the in-frame ones, dropping some. Here the sample spans a few hundred thousand clones, roughly 87% being singletons. Participants' reported clinical history set cohort assignment. The CDR3 has 13 amino acids. The germline V gene has CDR1 MGHDK and CDR2 SYGVNS. The V gene lost 4 bases and the J gene lost 7 bases, with 8 bases spanning the gap. The entry originates in a study of blood T cell repertoires in COVID-19. The clonotype was recovered from a woman between 18 and 29 years old who had recovered from COVID-19. This chain joins TRBV25-1 and TRBJ1-6; tentatively, D is TRBD1 (5 bases). Sequenced material: PBMCs or T cells enriched from blood (not recorded which). This CDR3 reads CASSGDRNSPLHF. CDR3 bases: TGTGCCAGCAGTGGAGACAGAAATTCACCCCTCCACTTT.